The T cell receptor (beta chain) under discussion was sequenced for a study of cytomegalovirus exposure and HLA in healthy donors. The CDR3 is 13 residues long. Germline CDR1 and CDR2: SGHRS and YFSETQ. Unmatched junction bases numbered 7, after V lost 5 bases and J lost 9 bases. Primers included in the PCR were 60 Vbeta and 13 Jbeta primers. Some clones are missing from TCRdb's copy, which holds only in-frame ones; the method was immunoSEQ multiplex PCR. The sample lists about 170,000 clones, around three quarters seen once, with about 2.2% in the top ten. As to this clone: Its antigen is undetermined.

Whole-study results and caveats: Associated with cytomegalovirus, according to the listing, were 150 to 200 TCR beta chains.

Sequencing input: PBMCs. The chain joins TRBV5-1 to TRBJ2-3, with TRBD2 identical over 9 bases. The TCR comes from a woman in her forties or fifties in good health and CMV-seronegative. CDR3 residues: CASREPGLATQYF. As DNA, the CDR3 is TGCGCCAGCAGGGAGCCGGGACTAGCAACGCAGTATTTT.